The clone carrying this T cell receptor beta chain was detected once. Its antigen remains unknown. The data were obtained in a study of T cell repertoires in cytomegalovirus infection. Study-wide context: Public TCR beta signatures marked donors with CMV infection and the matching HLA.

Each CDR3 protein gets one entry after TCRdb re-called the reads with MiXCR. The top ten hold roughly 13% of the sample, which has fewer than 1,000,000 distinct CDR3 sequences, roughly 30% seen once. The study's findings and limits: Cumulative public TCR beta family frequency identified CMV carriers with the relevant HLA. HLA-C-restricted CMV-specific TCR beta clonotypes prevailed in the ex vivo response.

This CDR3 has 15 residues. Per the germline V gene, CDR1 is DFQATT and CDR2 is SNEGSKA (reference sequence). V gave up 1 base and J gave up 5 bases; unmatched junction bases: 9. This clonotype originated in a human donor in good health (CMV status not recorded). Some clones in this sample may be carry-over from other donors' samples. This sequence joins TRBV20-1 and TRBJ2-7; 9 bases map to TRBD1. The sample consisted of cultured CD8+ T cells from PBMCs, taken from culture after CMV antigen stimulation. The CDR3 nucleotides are TGCAGTGCTAGAGTTAGGACAGGGGTAAGTCACGAGCAGTACGTC. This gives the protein CSARVRTGVSHEQYV.